This T cell receptor beta chain derives from a study of shared clonotypes between healthy human individuals. This clone was seen a few times. Its antigen is undetermined. Investigators spread the genomic DNA of each subset evenly over several immunoSEQ plates. Clones were read by immunoSEQ multiplex PCR, and TCRdb kept only the in-frame ones, dropping some. The sample holds millions of clones, around 96% seen once. Germline loops: CDR1 MGHRA, CDR2 YSYEKL. J lost 8 bases, V lost 0 bases, and 8 bases had no gene match. This CDR3 is built from 17 residues. Study-wide results and limits: Even with large depth, rarefaction showed that sorted-subset sequencing was incomplete.

Naive CD8 cells, CD45RO-negative and positively selected for CCR7, excluded terminally differentiated effector memory CD45RA+ cells. Sequenced: naive CD8+ T cells sorted from blood. This sequence was found in a young man in good health. The chain couples TRBV4-1 to TRBJ2-1, with 12 bases lining up with TRBD2. The chain's CDR3 is CASSQDPLAGGLHEQFF. The DNA of the CDR3 is TGCGCCAGCAGCCAAGACCCTCTAGCGGGAGGGCTCCATGAGCAGTTCTTC.